The 3 T cell receptor beta chains below all came from one sample that was sequenced in a study of T cells in Graves' hyperthyroidism and ophthalmopathy. RNA transcripts were the template for amplifying TCR beta CDR3 regions. TCR CDR3 regions were first amplified by RT-PCR with HTBI primers. TCRdb passed the multiplex PCR reads through MiXCR, listing each CDR3 protein once. There are roughly 500,000 distinct CDR3 sequences in the sample; 40% to 55% occur only once, and over 15% lies in the top ten. Sequencing input: peripheral blood or thyroid tissue (not recorded which). These receptors came from an adult woman with Graves' disease, either hyperthyroidism or ophthalmopathy (not recorded which).

At least ten counts were recorded for this clonotype. This sequence joins TRBV12-3 or TRBV12-4 and TRBJ2-7, with a weak D call TRBD1 (6 bases). This CDR3 comprises 12 residues. Trimming removed 2 bases at V and 9 bases at J, with 11 bases between. The CDR3 loop reads CASSLPGVVQYF. The CDR3 DNA reads as TGTGCCAGCAGTTTACCAGGGGTGGTGCAGTACTTC.

This clonotype was seen ten or more times. This chain connects TRBV2 to TRBJ2-2, with D possibly TRBD1 on 5 matching bases. The V gene lost 7 bases and the J gene lost 1 base, with 10 bases spanning the gap. The CDR3 loop spans 14 amino acids. The germline CDR1 and CDR2 sequences are SNHLY and FYNNEI. The CDR3 protein is CASNRQQNTGELFF. Written as DNA, the CDR3 is TGTGCCAGCAATCGACAGCAGAACACCGGGGAGCTGTTTTTT.

In its sample, this clonotype was seen many times. The CDR3 DNA follows: TGCGCCAGCAGCCAAGAGAAGAACACCGGGGAGCTGTTTTTT. Its translation: CASSQEKNTGELFF. This chain joins TRBV4-1 and TRBJ2-2; D gene unclear. V shed 0 bases and J shed 1 base, with 3 bases lying between them. Per the germline V gene, CDR1 is MGHRA and CDR2 is YSYEKL. The CDR3 spans 14 residues.